The T cell receptor beta chain under discussion was sequenced for a study of cytotoxic CD8 clonotypes in ibrutinib-treated CLL. Study background: The sample average was approximately 250,000 productive templates and tens of thousands of productive rearrangements. Overall study results and limits: Clonality increased at ibrutinib response, then returned toward baseline at progression.

The method was immunoSEQ multiplex PCR; TCRdb's version includes in-frame clones alone and lacks a portion of them. Of 14,000 or so clones listed, around 60% were seen once; the top ten hold roughly two fifths. Note on this clone: The antigen is undetermined.

This TCR came from a human donor with chronic lymphocytic leukemia. Source: PBMCs, taken before ibrutinib treatment.

The CDR3 here is CASGREWRGKYQAETQYF. The CDR3 coding sequence is TGTGCCAGCGGACGGGAGTGGCGGGGGAAGTATCAGGCAGAGACCCAGTACTTC. The V and J genes are TRBV2 and TRBJ2-5, with 7 bases identical to TRBD2. The CDR3 has 18 amino acids. Unmatched junction bases numbered 22, after V lost 8 bases and J lost 4 bases. Per germline, CDR1 SNHLY and CDR2 FYNNEI. The entire variable domain, with the rest obtained from reference TRBV2 and TRBJ2-5, is as follows: EPEVTQTPSHQVTQMGQEVILRCVPISNHLYFYWYRQILGQKVEFLVSFYNNEISEKSEIFDDQFSVERPDGSNFTLKIRSTKLEDSAMYFCASGREWRGKYQAETQYFGPGTRLLVL.